This TCR beta chain was recorded in a study of control samples from healthy donors and cancer patients. TCRdb's copy holds only in-frame clones and misses some; the assay was immunoSEQ multiplex PCR. The data hold roughly 130,000 clones, with more than 85% observed a single time. Unmatched junction bases numbered 11, after V lost 3 bases and J lost 4 bases. Germline lookup yields CDR1 GTSNPN and CDR2 SVGIG (reference sequence). The CDR3 spans 16 residues. This clonotype was sampled from a young man in good health. The rearrangement uses TRBV30 and TRBJ2-7; TRBD1 matches 11 bases. Sequenced: blood. The CDR3 is CAWRDVYGTGGYEQYF. For the CDR3, the DNA is TGTGCCTGGAGGGACGTTTACGGGACAGGGGGATACGAGCAGTACTTC.